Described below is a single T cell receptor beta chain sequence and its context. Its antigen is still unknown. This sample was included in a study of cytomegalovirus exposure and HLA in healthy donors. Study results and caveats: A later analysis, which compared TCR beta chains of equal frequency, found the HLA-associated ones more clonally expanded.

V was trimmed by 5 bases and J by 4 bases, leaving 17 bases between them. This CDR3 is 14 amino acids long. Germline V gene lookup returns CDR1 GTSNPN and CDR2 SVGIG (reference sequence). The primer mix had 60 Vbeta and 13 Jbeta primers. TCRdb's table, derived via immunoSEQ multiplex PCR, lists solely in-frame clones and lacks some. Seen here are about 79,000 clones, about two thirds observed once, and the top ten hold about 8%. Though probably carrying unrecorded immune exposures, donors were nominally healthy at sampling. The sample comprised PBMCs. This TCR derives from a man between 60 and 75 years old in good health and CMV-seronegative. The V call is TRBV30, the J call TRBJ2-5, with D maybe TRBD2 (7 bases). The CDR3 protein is CAWVGGGLGETQYF. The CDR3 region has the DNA TGTGCCTGGGTTGGGGGGGGGCTCGGAGAGACCCAGTACTTC. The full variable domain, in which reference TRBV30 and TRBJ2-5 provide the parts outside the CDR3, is SQTIHQWPATLVQPVGSPLSLECTVEGTSNPNLYWYRQAAGRGLQLLFYSVGIGQISSEVPQNLSASRPQDRQFILSSKKLLLSDSGFYLCAWVGGGLGETQYFGPGTRLLVL.